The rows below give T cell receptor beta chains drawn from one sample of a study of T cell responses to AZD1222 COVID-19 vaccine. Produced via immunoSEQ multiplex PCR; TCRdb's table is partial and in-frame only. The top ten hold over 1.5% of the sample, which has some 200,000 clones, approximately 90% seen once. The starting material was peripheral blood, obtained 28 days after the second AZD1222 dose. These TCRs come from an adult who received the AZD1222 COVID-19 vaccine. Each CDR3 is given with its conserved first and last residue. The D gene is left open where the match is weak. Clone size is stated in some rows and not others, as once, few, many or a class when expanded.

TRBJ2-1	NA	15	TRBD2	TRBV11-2	CASSLDVAGFAEQFF	TGTGCCAGCAGCTTAGACGTAGCGGGCTTTGCTGAGCAGTTCTTC
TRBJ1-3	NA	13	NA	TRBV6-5	CASSPGALTTIYF	TGTGCCAGCAGCCCAGGGGCCCTTACCACCATATATTTT
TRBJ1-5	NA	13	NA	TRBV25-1	CASSDRVNQPQHF	TGTGCCAGCAGTGACAGGGTCAATCAGCCCCAGCATTTT
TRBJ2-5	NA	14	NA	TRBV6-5	CASRSPVLGETQYF	TGTGCCAGCAGAAGCCCTGTTCTGGGGGAGACCCAGTACTTC
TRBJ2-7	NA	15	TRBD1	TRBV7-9	CASSLGTGGPYEQYF	TGTGCCAGCAGCTTGGGGACAGGGGGCCCCTACGAGCAGTACTTC
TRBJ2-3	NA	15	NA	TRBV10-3	CAISDYGQPTDTQYF	TGTGCCATCAGTGATTACGGCCAGCCCACAGATACGCAGTATTTT
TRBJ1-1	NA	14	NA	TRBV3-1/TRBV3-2	CASRESGMNTEAFF	TGTGCCAGCAGGGAATCGGGGATGAACACTGAAGCTTTCTTT
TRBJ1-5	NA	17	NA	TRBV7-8	CASSYQGVGDLGQPQHF	TGTGCCAGCAGCTACCAGGGTGTGGGGGACCTCGGTCAGCCCCAGCATTTT
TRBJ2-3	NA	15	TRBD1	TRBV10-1	CASSPGQGGKDTQYF	TGCGCCAGCAGCCCTGGACAGGGAGGTAAAGATACGCAGTATTTT
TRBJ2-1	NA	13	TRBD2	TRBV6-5	CASRLAVYNEQFF	TGTGCCAGCAGACTAGCGGTATACAATGAGCAGTTCTTC
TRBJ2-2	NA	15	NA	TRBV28	CASTPGGRGELELFF	TGTGCCAGCACCCCGGGTGGCAGGGGGGAGTTGGAGCTGTTTTTT
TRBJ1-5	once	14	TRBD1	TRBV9	CASSVRQGHQPQHF	TGTGCCAGCAGCGTCCGACAGGGCCATCAGCCCCAGCATTTT
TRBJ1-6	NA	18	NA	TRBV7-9	CASSFALGRTAFNSPLHF	TGTGCCAGCAGCTTCGCTCTGGGGCGAACTGCCTTCAATTCACCCCTCCACTTT
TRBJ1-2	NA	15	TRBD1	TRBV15	CATSLRQGGFYGYTF	TGTGCCACCAGCTTGCGACAGGGGGGGTTCTATGGCTACACCTTC
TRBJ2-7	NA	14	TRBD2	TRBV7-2	CASSLGLAGGEQYF	TGTGCCAGCAGCTTAGGACTAGCGGGAGGCGAGCAGTACTTC
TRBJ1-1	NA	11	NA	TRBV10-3	CAISEYTEAFF	TGTGCCATCAGTGAGTACACTGAAGCTTTCTTT
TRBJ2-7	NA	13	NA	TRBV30	CAWSINSGYEQYF	TGTGCCTGGAGTATCAACAGTGGATACGAGCAGTACTTC
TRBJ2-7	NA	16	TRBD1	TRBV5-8	CASSRRTGYQGFEQYF	TGTGCCAGCAGCCGCCGGACAGGGTACCAGGGCTTCGAGCAGTACTTC
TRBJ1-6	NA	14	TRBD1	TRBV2	CAGLQGGNNSPLHF	TGTGCCGGCCTACAGGGGGGAAATAATTCACCCCTCCACTTT
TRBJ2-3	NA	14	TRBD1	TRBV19	CASSGTGSTDTQYF	TGTGCCAGTTCCGGGACAGGGAGCACAGATACGCAGTATTTT
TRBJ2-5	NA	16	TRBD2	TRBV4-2	CASSQGASGVGETQYF	TGTGCCAGCAGCCAAGGGGCTAGCGGGGTGGGAGAGACCCAGTACTTC
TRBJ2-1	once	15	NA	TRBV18	CASSPQDIPYNEQFF	TGTGCCAGCTCACCACAGGACATTCCCTACAATGAGCAGTTCTTC
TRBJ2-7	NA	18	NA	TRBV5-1	CASRSGEVRPPPLDEQYF	TGCGCCAGCAGATCCGGGGAGGTTCGACCACCCCCCCTGGACGAGCAGTACTTC
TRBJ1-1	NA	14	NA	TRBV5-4	CASSPVGGNTEAFF	TGTGCCAGCAGTCCCGTAGGGGGGAACACTGAAGCTTTCTTT
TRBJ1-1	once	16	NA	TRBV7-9	CASSLGPGRENTEAFF	TGTGCCAGCAGCTTAGGTCCGGGCAGGGAGAACACTGAAGCTTTCTTT